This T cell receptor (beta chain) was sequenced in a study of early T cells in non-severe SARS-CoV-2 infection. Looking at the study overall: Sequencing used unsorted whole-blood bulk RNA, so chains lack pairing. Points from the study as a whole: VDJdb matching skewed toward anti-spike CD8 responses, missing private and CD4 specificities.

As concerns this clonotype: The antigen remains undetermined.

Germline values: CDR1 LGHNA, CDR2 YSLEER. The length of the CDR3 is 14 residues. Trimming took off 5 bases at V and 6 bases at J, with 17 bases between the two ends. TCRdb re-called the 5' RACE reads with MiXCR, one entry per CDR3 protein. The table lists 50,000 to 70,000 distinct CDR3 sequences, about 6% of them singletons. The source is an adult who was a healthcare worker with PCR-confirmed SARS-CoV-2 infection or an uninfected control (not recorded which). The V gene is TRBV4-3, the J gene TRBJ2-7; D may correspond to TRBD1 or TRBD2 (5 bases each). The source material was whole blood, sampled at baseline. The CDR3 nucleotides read TGCGCCAGCAGCTCTGGGACCTATCCGGGCGAGCAGTACTTC. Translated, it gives CASSSGTYPGEQYF.